This T cell receptor (beta chain) was sequenced in a study of beta chain features in type 1 diabetes. Findings and limits, study-wide: For type 1 diabetes patients, VDJ junctions showed fewer insertions and more deletions. There was a moderate but significant shortening of TCRB CDR3s in all four CD4+ subsets of Type 1 diabetes patients.

Notes on this clone: Its specificity is not known.

In all sorted populations, purity surpassed 95%. CDR1 and CDR2 (germline): SGHTA, FQGNSA. The CDR3 spans 14 residues. Trimming took 3 bases from V and 4 from J; bases not matched to a gene: 4. TCRB transcripts that were expressed got sequenced, as all of the isolated RNA had been reverse transcribed. Method: immunoSEQ multiplex PCR; TCRdb's copy keeps in-frame clones and lacks some. The sample holds about 340,000 clones, around 8.5% seen once. The sequence was obtained from a young man with type 1 diabetes. The material sequenced was central memory CD4+ T cells from blood. The V call is TRBV7-2, the J call TRBJ1-1; TRBD1 aligns across 8 bases. Here the CDR3 DNA reads TGTGCCAGCAGCTTGACAGGGGTTAGCACTGAAGCTTTCTTT. Amino acids: CASSLTGVSTEAFF.